The clone carrying this TCR beta chain has at least ten counts. Its antigen is not known. The sample comes from a study of regulatory T cells in long-lasting Graves disease. Across the whole study: Newly diagnosed Graves' patients had under 3 months of antithyroid drugs. Study outcomes and limitations: Persistent disease favored TRBV28, TRBJ1-2 and TRBJ2-5.

For TCR beta, libraries came from iRepertoire HTBI primers and Arm-PCR of CDR3 regions. Via MiXCR, TCRdb re-called the multiplex PCR reads, giving one row per CDR3 protein. Found here are 500,000 or so distinct CDR3 sequences, roughly 15% of them singletons; the top ten hold roughly 18%. CDR1 is SGDLS, CDR2 YYNGEE, per germline. Trimming took 0 bases from V and 0 from J, leaving 5 bases between them. The CDR3 covers 14 residues. The sample's time point: newly diagnosed GD, antithyroid drugs for less than 3 months. After RNA was extracted from PBMCs, the TCR library was made from it. The same sample was also used in a study of T cells in Graves' hyperthyroidism and ophthalmopathy. Per that paper: The primer set for the first-round RT-PCR of the TCR CDR3 was HTBI. Also found in blood were most expanded thyroid clonotypes above 0.001.

The material sequenced was peripheral blood mononuclear cells (PBMCs), taken at new diagnosis, from a patient treated with antithyroid drugs. The TCR comes from a woman in her forties or fifties with Graves disease. The rearrangement uses TRBV9 and TRBJ2-3; D gene unclear. Written as DNA, the CDR3 is TGTGCCAGCAGCGTAGATAGCAGCACAGATACGCAGTATTTT. It translates to CASSVDSSTDTQYF. Looking up the rest from reference TRBV9 and TRBJ2-3 gives the full variable domain: DSGVTQTPKHLITATGQRVTLRCSPRSGDLSVYWYQQSLDQGLQFLIQYYNGEERAKGNILERFSAQQFPDLHSELNLSSLELGDSALYFCASSVDSSTDTQYFGPGTRLTVL.